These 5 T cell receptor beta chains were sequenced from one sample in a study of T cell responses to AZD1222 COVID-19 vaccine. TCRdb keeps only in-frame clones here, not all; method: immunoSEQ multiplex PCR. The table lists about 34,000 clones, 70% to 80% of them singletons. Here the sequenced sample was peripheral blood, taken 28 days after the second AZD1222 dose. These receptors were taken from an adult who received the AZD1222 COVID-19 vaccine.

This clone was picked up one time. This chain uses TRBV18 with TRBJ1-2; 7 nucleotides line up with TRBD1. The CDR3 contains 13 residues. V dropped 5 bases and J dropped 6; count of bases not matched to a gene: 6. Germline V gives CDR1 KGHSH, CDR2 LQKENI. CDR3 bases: TGTGCCAGCTCATCCAGGGGGAGCAATGGCTACACCTTC. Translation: CASSSRGSNGYTF.

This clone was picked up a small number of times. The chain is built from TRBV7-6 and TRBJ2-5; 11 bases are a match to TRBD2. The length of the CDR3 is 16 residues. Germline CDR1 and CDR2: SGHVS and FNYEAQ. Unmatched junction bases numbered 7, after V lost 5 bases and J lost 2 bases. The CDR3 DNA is TGTGCCAGCAGCGGCAGGACTAGCGGGCAGCAAGAGACCCAGTACTTC. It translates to CASSGRTSGQQETQYF.

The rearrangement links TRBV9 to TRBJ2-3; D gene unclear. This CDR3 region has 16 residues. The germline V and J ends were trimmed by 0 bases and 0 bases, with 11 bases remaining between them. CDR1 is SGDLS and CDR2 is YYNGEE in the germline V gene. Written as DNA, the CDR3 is TGTGCCAGCAGCGTAGAAGGTCTCTCTAGCACAGATACGCAGTATTTT. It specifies CASSVEGLSSTDTQYF.

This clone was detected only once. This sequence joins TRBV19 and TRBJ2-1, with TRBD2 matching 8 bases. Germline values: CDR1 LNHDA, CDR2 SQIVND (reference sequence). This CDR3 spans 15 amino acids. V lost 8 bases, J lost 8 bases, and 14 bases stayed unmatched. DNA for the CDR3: TGTGCCAGTCGGGGGGGAGTAGCGGATGGGGATGAGCAGTTCTTC. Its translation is CASRGGVADGDEQFF.

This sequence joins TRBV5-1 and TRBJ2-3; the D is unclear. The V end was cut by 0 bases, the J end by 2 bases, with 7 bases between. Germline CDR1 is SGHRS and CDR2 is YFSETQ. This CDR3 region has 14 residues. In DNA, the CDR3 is TGCGCCAGCAGCTTGGGCCCCTCCACAGATACGCAGTATTTT. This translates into CASSLGPSTDTQYF.